The 22 T cell receptor beta chains reported below all come from one sample, sequenced in a study of CD8 T cells in ankylosing spondylitis. TCRdb analysed the 5' RACE reads with MiXCR anew, one entry per CDR3 protein. Of fewer than 250,000 distinct CDR3 sequences detected, more than 25% appear once; the ten largest clones hold under 7%. The sample consisted of blood, either unsorted or a sorted T cell fraction (not recorded which). All receptors come from a male donor with ankylosing spondylitis or in good health (not recorded which).

This clonotype has only a few counts. The chain has TRBV20-1 and TRBJ2-7; the match to TRBD2 covers 7 bases. Germline lookup yields CDR1 DFQATT and CDR2 SNEGSKA (reference sequence). The CDR3 consists of 13 residues. V shed 7 bases and J 0 bases; nucleotides not matched to a gene: 6. For the CDR3, the DNA is TGCAGTGTTCAGCGGGACTCCTCCTACGAGCAGTACTTC. Its protein product is CSVQRDSSYEQYF.

The chain uses TRBV20-1 and TRBJ1-5; D remains ambiguous. Germline CDR1 reads DFQATT; CDR2 reads SNEGSKA (reference sequence). The length of the CDR3 is 15 residues. The V end was cut by 3 bases, the J end by 2 bases, with 14 bases between. CDR3 nucleotides: TGCAGTGCTAGGCAAGGTTGGCGCGGCAATCAGCCCCAGCATTTT. Its translation: CSARQGWRGNQPQHF.

The genes are TRBV29-1 and TRBJ2-1; the D gene is possibly TRBD1 (5 bases). Trimming took off 2 bases at V and 1 base at J, with 9 bases between the two ends. Germline values: CDR1 SQVTM, CDR2 ANQGSEA. The CDR3 is 14 residues long. Here the CDR3 DNA reads TGCAGCGTTGAAAGACAGAAGTCCTACAATGAGCAGTTCTTC. Translated, it gives CSVERQKSYNEQFF.

In this sample, this clonotype turned up a few times. The chain couples TRBV6-6 to TRBJ2-7; the D gene is possibly TRBD2 (5 bases). Trimming removed 7 bases from V and 6 bases from J, with 10 bases in between. CDR3 length equals 11 residues. Germline values: CDR1 MNHNY, CDR2 SVGAGI (reference sequence). CDR3 sequence: CASKAALEQYF. CDR3 in DNA: TGTGCCAGCAAAGCGGCTCTCGAGCAGTACTTC.

This clonotype was seen ten or more times. The gene calls are TRBV20-1 and TRBJ2-7; TRBD1 matches at 12 bases. From germline, CDR1 is DFQATT and CDR2 SNEGSKA (reference sequence). CDR3 length: 15 amino acids. CDR3 bases: TGCAGCCCTCCCGGTCGGGACAGGGGGCTGGGGGAGCAGTACTTC. Protein product: CSPPGRDRGLGEQYF.

The V gene is TRBV12-3 or TRBV12-4, the J gene TRBJ2-7; 7 bases align to TRBD2. The CDR3 sequence is 13 residues long. Trimming cost V 5 bases and J 0 bases; bases outside gene matches: 1. This CDR3 is CASSRGSSYEQYF. As DNA, the CDR3 is TGTGCCAGCAGTCGCGGGAGCTCCTACGAGCAGTACTTC.

Ten or more counts support this clonotype. J is TRBJ2-7 and V is TRBV12-3 or TRBV12-4; unclear D gene. The CDR3 totals 12 residues. V lost 1 base and J 2 bases, leaving 3 bases between the germline ends. CDR3 sequence: CASSLVTYEQYF. CDR3 nucleotide sequence: TGTGCCAGCAGTTTAGTGACCTACGAGCAGTACTTC.

The gene calls are TRBV6-1 and TRBJ1-2; maybe TRBD1 (5 bases). The length of the CDR3 is 14 residues. V shed 4 bases and J shed 5 bases, with 14 bases lying between them. The germline CDR1 and CDR2 sequences are MNHNS and SASEGT. The CDR3 DNA is TGTGCCAGCAGTGCGACAGCGTGGGGATATGGCTACACCTTC. Translated: CASSATAWGYGYTF.

This clonotype was seen repeatedly, ten times or more. This sequence joins TRBV20-1 and TRBJ2-1, with 13 bases that match TRBD2. Germline V gene sequence: CDR1 DFQATT, CDR2 SNEGSKA (reference sequence). This CDR3 is built from 20 residues. The ends lost 0 bases at V and 1 base at J; junction bases unmatched: 12. The DNA of the CDR3 is TGCAGTGCTAGAGACCCATTGGGACTAGCGGGATCCTCATCCTACAATGAGCAGTTCTTC. Its protein product is CSARDPLGLAGSSSYNEQFF.

The chain carries TRBV24-1 and TRBJ2-3; 9 bases match TRBD2. There are 16 residues in the CDR3. The ends lost 4 bases at V and 2 bases at J; junction bases unmatched: 6. Per germline, CDR1 KGHDR and CDR2 SFDVKD. The CDR3 sequence: CATSDPLAGVTDTQYF. DNA for the CDR3: TGTGCCACCAGTGACCCCTTAGCGGGAGTCACAGATACGCAGTATTTT.

This clonotype was counted between two and nine times. The chain is built from TRBV19 and TRBJ1-2; 9 nucleotides agree with TRBD1. Germline lookup yields CDR1 LNHDA and CDR2 SQIVND (reference sequence). There are 14 residues in the CDR3. J gave up 5 bases and V 5 bases, and 6 bases lay outside the gene matches. The CDR3 DNA sequence: TGTGCCAGTAGTGTACAGGGGGCTGGGTATGGCTACACCTTC. Translated, it gives CASSVQGAGYGYTF.

This clonotype came up a few times. The chain is built from TRBV5-1 and TRBJ2-1, with 15 bases aligning to TRBD2. This CDR3 is 15 amino acids long. Per the germline V gene, CDR1 is SGHRS and CDR2 is YFSETQ. V shed 1 base and J 8 bases; nucleotides not matched to a gene: 1. The DNA for the CDR3 is TGCGCCAGCAGCTTGAGGACTAGCGGGGGGGATGAGCAGTTCTTC. Protein sequence: CASSLRTSGGDEQFF.

The sample holds a few counts of this clonotype. The V call is TRBV20-1, the J call TRBJ2-1, with D unclear. This CDR3 has 12 amino acids. The ends were cut back, 6 bases at V and 7 bases at J, with 13 bases in the middle. From germline, CDR1 is DFQATT and CDR2 SNEGSKA (reference sequence). CDR3 in DNA: TGCAGTGCCCACCCGGGTTTGAATGAGCAGTTCTTC. It yields the protein CSAHPGLNEQFF.

A few counts support this clonotype. The chain has TRBV29-1 and TRBJ2-3; 9 positions agree with TRBD1. The J segment lost 3 bases and the V segment lost 7 bases, leaving 11 bases of the junction unmatched. This CDR3 spans 15 amino acids. Germline lookup yields CDR1 SQVTM and CDR2 ANQGSEA. CDR3 DNA sequence: TGCAGCGCCCGCTCCGGGACAGGGACGACAGATACGCAGTATTTT. Protein: CSARSGTGTTDTQYF.

This clonotype showed up just a few times. The chain uses TRBV12-3 or TRBV12-4 and TRBJ1-4; TRBD1 agrees at 8 bases. This CDR3 is built from 17 residues. With 5 bases clipped from V and 4 bases from J, the junction kept 12 bases outside the gene matches. The CDR3: CASSPRGRGRGNEKLFF. DNA for the CDR3: TGTGCCAGCAGTCCCCGGGGCAGGGGGCGCGGTAATGAAAAACTGTTTTTT.

This clonotype came up many times. The V and J genes are TRBV20-1 and TRBJ1-5; 7 nucleotides agree with TRBD1. CDR3 length: 13 residues. Germline CDR1 DFQATT, CDR2 SNEGSKA (reference sequence). V trimming: 4 bases; J trimming: 7 bases; junction bases outside the gene matches: 7. The CDR3 reads CSAKDRVGQPQHF. Here the CDR3 DNA reads TGCAGTGCTAAAGACAGGGTGGGGCAGCCCCAGCATTTT.

This clonotype was detected ten times or more. The chain joins TRBV29-1 to TRBJ2-1, with no clear D. The length of the CDR3 is 15 residues. Germline CDR1 and CDR2: SQVTM and ANQGSEA. V was clipped by 0 bases and J by 4 bases, with 13 bases between them. As DNA, the CDR3 is TGCAGCGTTGAAGAGGTGGCAGCGACGTACAATGAGCAGTTCTTC. Translating it yields CSVEEVAATYNEQFF.

This chain uses TRBV29-1 with TRBJ2-2; D is unresolved. The CDR3 consists of 13 residues. The germline V gene encodes CDR1 SQVTM and CDR2 ANQGSEA. The V gene lost 4 bases and the J gene lost 5 bases, with 11 bases spanning the gap. The CDR3 region is CSVGQRTTGELFF. The DNA for the CDR3 is TGCAGCGTTGGGCAGCGAACTACCGGGGAGCTGTTTTTT.

V usage is TRBV10-2 and J usage is TRBJ1-2, with D unclear. Trimming took 10 bases from V and 2 from J, leaving 14 bases between them. Looked up from germline, CDR1 is WSHSY and CDR2 is SAAADI. This CDR3 is built from 13 residues. CDR3 nucleotides: TGCGCCATCTGGGAGCAGAGCAACTATGGCTACACCTTC. This codes for CAIWEQSNYGYTF.

This clonotype was counted many times. This chain uses TRBV7-8 with TRBJ2-3; unclear D gene. Trimming cost V 8 bases and J 3 bases, with 12 bases left between them. Germline V gene data show CDR1 as SGHVS and CDR2 as FQNEAQ. This CDR3 has 13 residues. The CDR3 loop is CASAISRTDTQYF. The CDR3 bases are TGTGCCAGCGCCATCTCTAGGACAGATACGCAGTATTTT.

The gene calls are TRBV24-1 and TRBJ1-2; no firm D call. Germline CDR1 and CDR2: KGHDR and SFDVKD. This CDR3 is 14 amino acids long. Deletions cut 2 bases from V and 2 bases from J, with 8 bases between. The CDR3 region is CATSDSVGNYGYTF. CDR3 in DNA: TGTGCCACCAGTGATTCGGTGGGCAACTATGGCTACACCTTC.

In its sample, this clonotype was seen many times. The rearrangement links TRBV29-1 to TRBJ2-2; 13 nucleotides align to TRBD2. The CDR3 is 17 residues long. Germline V gene lookup returns CDR1 SQVTM and CDR2 ANQGSEA. V lost 5 bases, J lost 4 bases, and 10 bases stayed unmatched. The CDR3 bases are TGCAGCGTTTCCGGACTAGCGGGAGAAGAACGCACCGGGGAGCTGTTTTTT. Translation gives CSVSGLAGEERTGELFF.